Listed here are 6 T cell receptor beta chains from one sample, sequenced in a study of OX40 agonist ivuxolimab in advanced cancers. Assay: immunoSEQ multiplex PCR; the TCRdb copy retains only in-frame clones and omits some. The table has some 15,000 clones, 75% to 85% seen once. Sample: CD4+ or CD8+ T cells sorted from blood, taken in a trial of the OX40 agonist ivuxolimab. Receptors originate from an adult with an advanced solid tumor such as melanoma, head and neck, liver or kidney cancer.

The chain has TRBV7-6 and TRBJ1-2; D is perhaps TRBD1 (5 bases). V was pared by 4 bases and J by 4 bases, with 16 bases between. CDR1 and CDR2 (germline): SGHVS, FNYEAQ. This CDR3 spans 15 amino acids. The CDR3 is CASSSGDERAYGYTF. The CDR3 DNA is TGTGCCAGCAGCTCGGGGGATGAGAGGGCCTATGGCTACACCTTC.

The table lists this clone with a few counts. The J gene is TRBJ2-5, the V gene TRBV5-4, with D perhaps being TRBD1 or TRBD2 (5 bases each). The length of the CDR3 is 15 residues. Germline-derived CDR1 and CDR2 are SGHNT and YYREEE (reference sequence). Trimming pared 3 bases from V and 0 bases from J, leaving 12 bases between. The CDR3 region has the DNA TGTGCCAGCAGCTACCCTTGGGGGAACCAAGAGACCCAGTACTTC. As protein: CASSYPWGNQETQYF.

This clone has just a few counts. The V gene is TRBV6-1, the J gene TRBJ2-5; 7 bases agree with TRBD2. CDR1 is MNHNS, CDR2 SASEGT, per germline. J gave up 1 base and V 2 bases, and 4 bases lay outside the gene matches. The CDR3 runs to 15 residues. CDR3: CASSESSGGQETQYF. CDR3 nucleotides: TGTGCCAGCAGTGAATCTAGCGGAGGCCAAGAGACCCAGTACTTC.

The gene calls are TRBV28 and TRBJ2-7, with 10 bases fitting TRBD2. The CDR3 length is 13 residues. V dropped 5 bases and J dropped 5; count of bases not matched to a gene: 3. Per germline, CDR1 MDHEN and CDR2 SYDVKM. For the CDR3, the DNA is TGTGCCAGCAGTACGGGACTAGCGAACGAGCAGTACTTC. It is translated as CASSTGLANEQYF.

The chain uses TRBV6-5 and TRBJ1-2, with TRBD1 matching 7 bases. The junction had 8 bases not matched to a gene; V was cut back by 0 bases and J by 7 bases. The germline V gene encodes CDR1 MNHEY and CDR2 SVGAGI. The CDR3 length is 15 residues. CDR3 sequence reads: CASSYSTEGAGGYTF. In nucleotides, the CDR3 is TGTGCCAGCAGTTACTCGACGGAGGGGGCTGGTGGCTACACCTTC.

This clone was picked up a small number of times. The rearrangement uses TRBV6-6 and TRBJ1-1; D is perhaps TRBD1 (6 bases). In germline, CDR1 is MNHNY, CDR2 SVGAGI (reference sequence). V was clipped by 7 bases and J by 3 bases, with 15 bases between them. CDR3 length equals 14 residues. CDR3 DNA sequence: TGTGCCAGCACTATCCTTCCAGGGGACACTGAAGCTTTCTTT. It specifies CASTILPGDTEAFF.